This TCR beta chain was recovered during a study of blood T cells in healthy people across ages. The CDR3 spans 14 residues. Trimming removed 5 bases at V and 3 bases at J, with 14 bases between. The germline CDR1 and CDR2 sequences are MNHNS and SASEGT. Remarks on this clonotype: This likely comes from a read error, as the CDR3 has no conserved phenylalanine or tryptophan at its end.

Primed by a sample-barcoded 5' primer and a J-beta primer mix, a second PCR proceeded for 7 to 11 cycles. TCRdb independently ran MiXCR on the 5' RACE reads; one entry per CDR3 protein. In the table there are roughly 1.6 million distinct CDR3 sequences, about 31% of which are singletons. The V gene is TRBV6-1, the J gene TRBJ2-7; D is possibly TRBD2 (6 bases). This TCR derives from a woman aged 30 to 39 in good health. The sample consisted of blood. As DNA, the CDR3 is TGTGCCAGCAGTCCCCGGGACTTCCTCTACGAGCAGTACTAC. This sequence encodes CASSPRDFLYEQYY.